This T cell receptor beta chain was profiled in a study of blood T cell repertoires in COVID-19. From germline, CDR1 is LNHDA and CDR2 SQIVND (reference sequence). The CDR3 contains 16 residues. V was pared by 4 bases and J by 4 bases, with 17 bases between. The method was immunoSEQ multiplex PCR; TCRdb's version includes in-frame clones alone and lacks a portion of them. The table has roughly 200,000 clones, approximately 86% seen once. Material: PBMCs or T cells enriched from blood (not recorded which). The chain uses TRBV19 and TRBJ1-5, with TRBD1 as a possible D gene (6 bases). The receptor's source is a woman younger than 45 who had been exposed to COVID-19. CDR3 in amino acids: CASSTSAGAGNQPQHF. CDR3 DNA sequence: TGTGCCAGTAGTACCTCGGCGGGGGCGGGTAATCAGCCCCAGCATTTT.